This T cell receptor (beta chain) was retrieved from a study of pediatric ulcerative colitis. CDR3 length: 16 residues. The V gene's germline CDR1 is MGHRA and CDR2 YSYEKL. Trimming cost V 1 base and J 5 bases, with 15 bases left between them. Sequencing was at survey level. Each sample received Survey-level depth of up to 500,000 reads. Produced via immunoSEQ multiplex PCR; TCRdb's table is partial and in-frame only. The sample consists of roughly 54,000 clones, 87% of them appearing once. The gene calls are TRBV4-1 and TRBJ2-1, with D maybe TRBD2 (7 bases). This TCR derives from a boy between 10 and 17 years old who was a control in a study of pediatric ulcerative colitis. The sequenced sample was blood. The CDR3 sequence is CASSQGGREKHNEQFF. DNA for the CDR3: TGCGCCAGCAGCCAAGGGGGGCGGGAGAAACACAATGAGCAGTTCTTC.